These 25 T cell receptor beta chains were all obtained from the same sample, sequenced in a study of human T cells and chemical hapten exposure. Via MiXCR, TCRdb re-called the RACE reads, giving one row per CDR3 protein. Found here are 340,000 or so distinct CDR3 sequences, around 7% of them singletons; the top ten hold approximately 8%. The sample's time point: patch test 1, 2 weeks after DPC sensitization. The treatment denotes: therapeutic diphenylcyclopropenone sensitization with weekly scalp DPC. The specimen was whole blood, collected in connection with sensitization to the hapten diphenylcyclopropenone (DPC). These receptor sequences come from a woman under 30 with alopecia areata. Some clones in this sample may be carry-over from other donors' samples.

This sequence joins TRBV2 and TRBJ2-7, with TRBD2 matching over 8 bases. There are 15 residues in the CDR3. The V gene end was trimmed by 2 bases and the J gene end by 6 bases; junction bases not matched to a gene: 9. The germline V gene encodes CDR1 SNHLY and CDR2 FYNNEI. The CDR3 sequence: CASSESTSGPPEQYF. The CDR3 DNA sequence: TGTGCCAGCAGTGAAAGCACTAGCGGTCCCCCCGAGCAGTACTTC.

This clonotype was seen more than once but under ten times. The chain is built from TRBV6-2 or TRBV6-3 and TRBJ1-5; D is unresolved. V lost 7 bases to trimming and J lost 5 bases, with 12 bases between them. Germline V gives CDR1 MNHEY, CDR2 SVGEGT. CDR3 length equals 13 residues. The CDR3 is CASTADGDQPQHF. The CDR3, as DNA: TGTGCCAGCACAGCAGACGGGGATCAGCCCCAGCATTTT.

This clonotype was seen a handful of times. This rearrangement joins TRBV7-8 to TRBJ1-1; TRBD1 might be the D (6 bases). V was shortened by 1 base and J by 6 bases, with 12 bases between the two germline ends. CDR1 is SGHVS, CDR2 FQNEAQ, per germline. The CDR3 consists of 14 residues. This chain's CDR3 is CASSLVAGVAEAFF. In DNA form, the CDR3 reads TGTGCCAGCAGCTTAGTGGCAGGGGTCGCTGAAGCTTTCTTT.

V gene TRBV10-3 combines with J gene TRBJ2-6, with 10 bases that match TRBD1. CDR1 and CDR2 from the germline V gene are ENHRY and SYGVKD. This CDR3 is 17 amino acids long. J gave up 0 bases and V 10 bases, and 9 bases lay outside the gene matches. The DNA for the CDR3 is TGTGCCACCCAATGGGACAGGGGCACCTCTGGGGCCAACGTCCTGACTTTC. Encoded protein: CATQWDRGTSGANVLTF.

This clonotype was seen only a few times. This chain uses TRBV2 with TRBJ2-3, with D unresolved. The CDR3 has 12 amino acids. Trimming left V 7 bases short and J 6 bases short, with 11 bases between. Germline CDR1 SNHLY, CDR2 FYNNEI. In nucleotides, the CDR3 is TGTGCCAGCATAGAGGAGAGGGATACGCAGTATTTT. Protein: CASIEERDTQYF.

This clonotype was recorded at least ten times. This chain uses TRBV10-3 with TRBJ1-5; TRBD1 aligns across 10 bases. The CDR3 covers 17 residues. Trimming took 6 bases from V and 1 from J; bases not matched to a gene: 9. Germline V lookup: CDR1 ENHRY, CDR2 SYGVKD. The CDR3 loop reads CAIRPGQGKRSNQPQHF. The CDR3 region has the DNA TGTGCCATCAGGCCGGGACAGGGGAAAAGGAGCAATCAGCCCCAGCATTTT.

The gene calls are TRBV3-1 and TRBJ2-1; 10 bases match TRBD2. The CDR3 extends over 16 amino acids. CDR1 LGHDT and CDR2 YNNKEL come from the germline V gene (reference sequence). The junction had 7 bases not matched to a gene; V was cut back by 7 bases and J by 1 base. As DNA, the CDR3 is TGTGCCAGCACTCTAGCGGGGGTTTCGTCCTACAATGAGCAGTTCTTC. This translates into CASTLAGVSSYNEQFF.

The J gene is TRBJ1-1, the V gene TRBV6-5, with TRBD1 identical over 7 bases. The CDR3 spans 14 residues. With 0 bases clipped from V and 7 bases from J, the junction kept 5 bases outside the gene matches. The germline CDR1 and CDR2 sequences are MNHEY and SVGAGI. The CDR3 DNA follows: TGTGCCAGCAGTTACTCGACAGGGAGGATTGAAGCTTTCTTT. Translating it yields CASSYSTGRIEAFF.

This clonotype has just a few counts. The chain couples TRBV12-5 to TRBJ1-5; D not resolved. The germline V gene encodes CDR1 LGHNT and CDR2 FRNRAP. V was shortened by 5 bases and J by 3 bases, with 5 bases between the two germline ends. CDR3 length: 12 amino acids. The CDR3 DNA is TGTGCTAGTGGTAGGAACAATCAGCCCCAGCATTTT. This codes for CASGRNNQPQHF.

On this clonotype: Germline and junction disagree at one end, which may indicate a read error. The chain uses TRBV10-3 and TRBJ2-3; TRBD2 agrees at 11 bases. Germline values: CDR1 ENHRY, CDR2 SYGVKD. The CDR3 sequence is 20 residues long. The CDR3 sequence: CAIRGDQLAGAKIRTVTQYF. CDR3 nucleotides: TGTGCCATCAGGGGGGACCAACTAGCGGGGGCCAAAATCCGCACAGTTACGCAGTATTTT.

V and J are TRBV6-1 and TRBJ1-5; D is ambiguous. The length of the CDR3 is 11 residues. Trimming shortened V by 7 bases and J by 5 bases, and 6 bases separated the two germline ends. Germline assignment: CDR1 MNHNS and CDR2 SASEGT. CDR3 coding DNA: TGTGCCAGCATGCGGGATCAGCCCCAGCATTTT. It encodes CASMRDQPQHF.

The chain recombines TRBV6-2 or TRBV6-3 with TRBJ2-7, with D hard to call. CDR3 size: 13 residues. With 4 bases removed from V and 5 bases from J, the gap between germline ends came to 12 bases. Per the germline V gene, CDR1 is MNHEY and CDR2 is SVGEGT. CDR3 sequence (DNA): TGTGCCAGCAGTTCCCACGACCGAAACGAGCAGTACTTC. Its protein is CASSSHDRNEQYF.

This clonotype showed up just a few times. Here the CDR3 reads CASSQPGRTDTQYF. For the CDR3, the DNA is TGCGCCAGCAGCCAGCCCGGGCGCACAGATACGCAGTATTTT. The chain couples TRBV4-1 to TRBJ2-3, with D unclear. The CDR3 length is 14 residues. The V gene lost 3 bases and the J gene lost 1 base, with 8 bases spanning the gap. The germline CDR1 and CDR2 sequences are MGHRA and YSYEKL.

The chain recombines TRBV7-9 with TRBJ1-4; 8 bases map to TRBD1. The CDR3 loop spans 14 amino acids. V dropped 5 bases and J dropped 8; count of bases not matched to a gene: 7. Germline V gene data show CDR1 as SEHNR and CDR2 as FQNEAQ (reference sequence). The CDR3 nucleotides are TGTGCCAGCAGCCAAGGACAGGGATTAGAAAAACTGTTTTTT. This gives the protein CASSQGQGLEKLFF.

This clonotype showed up just a few times. This chain connects TRBV9 to TRBJ2-2; 9 positions agree with TRBD1. This CDR3 contains 15 residues. The germline V gene has CDR1 SGDLS and CDR2 YYNGEE. Losses at the gene ends were 3 bases for V and 5 bases for J; bases not matched to a gene: 5. CDR3 loop: CASSARTGDTGELFF. The CDR3 coding sequence is TGTGCCAGCAGCGCCAGGACAGGGGATACCGGGGAGCTGTTTTTT.

This clonotype was observed a handful of times. The chain uses TRBV6-5 and TRBJ2-7; no firm D call. Germline CDR1 MNHEY, CDR2 SVGAGI. This CDR3 has 13 amino acids. V lost 1 base and J lost 3, with 7 bases in between. CDR3 DNA sequence: TGTGCCAGCAGTTACTTGCAGTTCTACGAGCAGTACTTC. Translating gives CASSYLQFYEQYF.

This clonotype was picked up many times. The genes are TRBV6-6 and TRBJ2-7, with D possibly matching TRBD1 (5 bases). The V gene lost 8 bases and the J gene lost 3 bases, with 11 bases spanning the gap. Germline V CDR1 and CDR2: MNHNY, SVGAGI (reference sequence). This CDR3 contains 12 residues. The DNA for the CDR3 is TGTGCCAGCGGGGCAAACCTCTACGAGCAGTACTTC. Its protein product is CASGANLYEQYF.

This clonotype was counted only a few times. The V gene is TRBV9, the J gene TRBJ1-1; a possible D gene is TRBD1 (6 bases). The V end lost 0 bases, the J end lost 3 bases, and 12 bases lay between the germline ends. Germline V gene data show CDR1 as SGDLS and CDR2 as YYNGEE. This CDR3 is 15 amino acids long. CDR3 in amino acids: CASSVEDRGYTEAFF. In DNA, the CDR3 is TGTGCCAGCAGCGTAGAGGACAGAGGTTACACTGAAGCTTTCTTT.

This clonotype was observed a few times. The chain has TRBV5-1 and TRBJ2-3; D is possibly TRBD2 (6 bases). CDR3 length: 15 residues. V was shortened by 4 bases and J by 6 bases, with 18 bases between the two germline ends. Germline assignment: CDR1 SGHRS and CDR2 YFSETQ. CDR3 sequence reads: CASSLTGLPIDTQYF. The CDR3 DNA is TGCGCCAGCAGCCTCACGGGACTGCCTATCGATACGCAGTATTTT.

The genes are TRBV3-1 and TRBJ2-5; TRBD1 aligns across 10 bases. The germline CDR1 and CDR2 sequences are LGHDT and YNNKEL (reference sequence). This CDR3 has 14 residues. Trimming at V came to 6 bases and at J to 5 bases, leaving 6 bases not matched to a gene. In nucleotides, the CDR3 is TGTGCCAGCAGTTACGACAGGGGGCTGGAGACCCAGTACTTC. It translates to CASSYDRGLETQYF.

There are a few counts of this clonotype. V gene TRBV18 combines with J gene TRBJ1-5; 8 nucleotides line up with TRBD1. Losses at the gene ends were 5 bases for V and 2 bases for J; bases not matched to a gene: 8. This CDR3 comprises 16 residues. Germline V CDR1 and CDR2: KGHSH, LQKENI. This chain's CDR3 is CASSGSATGGNQPQHF. The CDR3 DNA sequence: TGTGCCAGCTCAGGGAGCGCGACAGGGGGCAATCAGCCCCAGCATTTT.

The sample holds a few counts of this clonotype. The chain links TRBV7-8 to TRBJ2-3, with a weak D call TRBD2 (7 bases). The CDR3 spans 17 residues. The V and J ends lost 7 bases and 0 bases respectively, with 20 bases between them. CDR1 and CDR2 from the germline V gene are SGHVS and FQNEAQ. The CDR3 bases are TGTGCCAGCACCCAACTCGCGGGGGCGCATAGCACAGATACGCAGTATTTT. Translated, it gives CASTQLAGAHSTDTQYF. The variable domain in full, with the rest retrieved from reference TRBV7-8 and TRBJ2-3, is GAGVSQSPRYKVAKRGQDVALRCDPISGHVSLFWYQQALGQGPEFLTYFQNEAQLDKSGLPSDRFFAERPEGSVSTLKIQRTQQEDSAVYLCASTQLAGAHSTDTQYFGPGTRLTVL.

This clonotype was seen only a few times. The V and J genes are TRBV6-2 or TRBV6-3 and TRBJ2-3, with 12 bases aligning to TRBD2. Germline V gene sequence: CDR1 MNHEY, CDR2 SVGEGT. This CDR3 has 17 residues. The J segment lost 6 bases and the V segment lost 5 bases, leaving 12 bases of the junction unmatched. The CDR3 nucleotides read TGTGCCAGCAGTCGCCTAGCGGGGGGGCCATCTGGGGATACGCAGTATTTT. Translation gives CASSRLAGGPSGDTQYF.

This clonotype was detected a few times. This chain joins TRBV28 and TRBJ2-3; a weak D match, TRBD2 (6 bases). The CDR3 is made up of 16 amino acids. Germline CDR1 MDHEN, CDR2 SYDVKM. V lost 6 bases and J 2 bases, leaving 18 bases between the germline ends. The CDR3 sequence: CASRPEGARPTDTQYF. Written as DNA, the CDR3 is TGTGCCAGCAGGCCGGAGGGCGCGCGCCCCACAGATACGCAGTATTTT.

This clonotype was detected many times. This rearrangement joins TRBV4-1 to TRBJ2-3; the D gene is possibly TRBD1 (6 bases). V lost 2 bases to trimming and J lost 4 bases, with 13 bases between them. CDR3 size: 15 residues. Germline V gene lookup returns CDR1 MGHRA and CDR2 YSYEKL. As DNA, the CDR3 is TGCGCCAGCAGCCAATCTCCTAGGGGGTCAGATACGCAGTATTTT. It is translated as CASSQSPRGSDTQYF.